This T cell receptor beta chain was sequenced during a study of cytomegalovirus exposure and HLA in healthy donors. The trim removed 5 bases at V and 10 bases at J, leaving 14 bases unmatched. CDR1 LNHDA and CDR2 SQIVND come from the germline V gene (reference sequence). The CDR3 has 15 residues. This PCR relied on a set of 60 Vbeta primers and 13 Jbeta primers. Generated by immunoSEQ multiplex PCR, the TCRdb table keeps only in-frame clones and is missing some. This sample has some 130,000 clones, with 65% to 85% found just once. The sample consisted of PBMCs. The chain is built from TRBV19 and TRBJ1-1, with 9 bases lining up with TRBD1. The receptor's source is a young woman in good health and CMV-seronegative. The chain's CDR3 is CASSPTQGARMGAFF. The CDR3 nucleotides are TGTGCCAGTAGTCCCACACAGGGGGCGCGAATGGGAGCTTTCTTT.